The 20 T cell receptor beta chains below were found in one sample sequenced in a study of T cells in Graves' hyperthyroidism and ophthalmopathy. Researchers took RNA transcripts and amplified the TCR beta CDR3 regions from them. TCR CDR3 regions were first amplified by RT-PCR with HTBI primers. TCRdb called the multiplex PCR reads again in MiXCR, with one record for every CDR3 protein. In the table there are tens of thousands of distinct CDR3 sequences, approximately 50% of which are singletons. Material for sequencing was blood. All receptors come from a woman aged 55-70 years with Graves' ophthalmopathy.

V and J are TRBV4-1 and TRBJ2-1; 7 bases fit TRBD2. Germline V CDR1 and CDR2: MGHRA, YSYEKL. The trim removed 5 bases at V and 6 bases at J, leaving 1 base unmatched. The CDR3 loop spans 12 amino acids. DNA of the CDR3: TGCGCCAGCAGCTGGGGGGGCAATGAGCAGTTCTTC. This codes for CASSWGGNEQFF.

This clonotype occurred many times. The chain is built from TRBV7-9 and TRBJ2-5; 11 positions agree with TRBD1. This CDR3 spans 16 amino acids. The ends lost 5 bases at V and 0 bases at J; junction bases unmatched: 5. CDR1 and CDR2 from the germline V gene are SEHNR and FQNEAQ (reference sequence). CDR3 sequence: CASSKPGQGDQETQYF. The CDR3 nucleotides are TGTGCCAGCAGCAAACCGGGACAGGGGGACCAAGAGACCCAGTACTTC.

This clonotype was found many times. The chain employs TRBV12-3 or TRBV12-4 and TRBJ1-1, with a possible D match to TRBD1 (6 bases). V lost 4 bases and J lost 0, with 12 bases in between. The CDR3 consists of 15 residues. Here the CDR3 reads CASSSYRAVNTEAFF. The CDR3 coding sequence is TGTGCCAGCAGTTCGTACAGGGCGGTGAACACTGAAGCTTTCTTT.

On this clonotype: Being one base from a much bigger clone, this may be a read error. Since no conserved phenylalanine or tryptophan closes the CDR3, a read error is the likely cause. This chain links TRBV28 with TRBJ2-1, with D possibly matching TRBD1 (5 bases). The CDR3 consists of 16 residues. The germline CDR1 and CDR2 sequences are MDHEN and SYDVKM. The V end lost 4 bases, the J end lost 4 bases, and 17 bases lay between the germline ends. CDR3 residues: CASSSAVGQEYNEQFL. The CDR3 DNA reads TGTGCCAGCAGTTCCGCAGTCGGACAAGAATACAATGAGCAGTTCCTC.

With respect to this clonotype: One junction end disagrees with the germline gene, perhaps due to a read error. This chain links TRBV7-9 with TRBJ1-4, with D maybe TRBD1 (5 bases). The CDR3 runs to 15 residues. The germline gives CDR1 SEHNR, CDR2 FQNEAQ (reference sequence). CDR3 nucleotides: TGCGCCAGCAGCCCTCCCCGAGGGGATAATGAAAAACTGTTTTTT. Its translation: CASSPPRGDNEKLFF.

By sample fraction, this clonotype is medium-sized. This sequence joins TRBV25-1 and TRBJ1-1, with D possibly TRBD1 on 6 matching bases. There are 14 residues in the CDR3. Germline lookup yields CDR1 MGHDK and CDR2 SYGVNS. The V end lost 3 bases, the J end lost 4 bases, and 12 bases lay between the germline ends. For the CDR3, the DNA is TGTGCCAGCAGTGACGAAACAGGGAGCACTGAAGCTTTCTTT. Translated, it gives CASSDETGSTEAFF.

The sample holds one count of this clonotype. This chain joins TRBV13 and TRBJ2-5; D is tentatively TRBD1 or TRBD2 (7 bases each). Trimming removed 10 bases from V and 4 bases from J, with 25 bases in between. Per germline, CDR1 PRHDT and CDR2 FYEKMQ (reference sequence). This CDR3 is 16 amino acids long. CDR3 bases: TGTGCCACCAATAGCGCCTTAACAGGGGAGGGAGAGACCCAGTACTTC. Residues: CATNSALTGEGETQYF. Supplemented by reference TRBV13 and TRBJ2-5, the full variable domain reads AAGVIQSPRHLIKEKRETATLKCYPIPRHDTVYWYQQGPGQDPQFLISFYEKMQSDKGSIPDRFSAQQFSDYHSELNMSSLELGDSALYFCATNSALTGEGETQYFGPGTRLLVL.

This chain links TRBV7-2 with TRBJ2-1; TRBD1 agrees at 7 bases. The CDR3 has 15 residues. The germline CDR1 and CDR2 sequences are SGHTA and FQGNSA. V was clipped by 6 bases and J by 2 bases; unmatched bases: 7. The CDR3 is CASRYRGVAYNEQFF. DNA of the CDR3: TGTGCCAGCAGATACAGGGGTGTAGCCTACAATGAGCAGTTCTTC.

This rearrangement joins TRBV2 to TRBJ2-7; 13 bases match TRBD2. V dropped 5 bases and J dropped 2; count of bases not matched to a gene: 6. Germline-derived CDR1 and CDR2 are SNHLY and FYNNEI. The CDR3 has 16 amino acids. The CDR3 loop reads CASSRRGLAGTYEQYF. Written as DNA, the CDR3 is TGTGCCAGCAGTCGAAGGGGACTAGCGGGAACCTACGAGCAGTACTTC. Using reference TRBV2 and TRBJ2-7 for the parts outside the CDR3, the full variable domain is EPEVTQTPSHQVTQMGQEVILRCVPISNHLYFYWYRQILGQKVEFLVSFYNNEISEKSEIFDDQFSVERPDGSNFTLKIRSTKLEDSAMYFCASSRRGLAGTYEQYFGPGTRLTVT.

The rearrangement joins TRBV20-1 to TRBJ1-1; D remains unclear. This CDR3 spans 12 amino acids. Trimming cost V 3 bases and J 6 bases, with 11 bases left between them. The germline gives CDR1 DFQATT, CDR2 SNEGSKA (reference sequence). The CDR3: CSASRGRSEAFF. The CDR3 nucleotides are TGCAGTGCTAGTAGAGGGCGGTCTGAAGCTTTCTTT.

V usage is TRBV2 and J usage is TRBJ2-7; D ambiguous. The CDR3 has 15 amino acids. Germline CDR1 reads SNHLY; CDR2 reads FYNNEI. V gave up 4 bases and J gave up 2 bases, with 15 bases separating them. CDR3 nucleotide sequence: TGTGCCAGCAGTGCTACAACCCGGGCTCCCTACGAGCAGTACTTC. It codes for CASSATTRAPYEQYF.

The rearrangement links TRBV7-9 to TRBJ2-2; D may be TRBD2 (6 bases). V shed 3 bases and J shed 5 bases, with 13 bases lying between them. This CDR3 has 15 amino acids. From germline, CDR1 is SEHNR and CDR2 FQNEAQ (reference sequence). The CDR3 reads CASSLEGAGTGELFF. CDR3 DNA: TGTGCCAGCAGCTTGGAAGGGGCGGGGACCGGGGAGCTGTTTTTT.

This clonotype has a count of ten or more. The chain joins TRBV11-2 to TRBJ2-1; 9 bases map to TRBD2. Germline trimming cut 5 bases from V and 0 bases from J; bases unmatched to any gene: 5. CDR1 SGHAT and CDR2 FQNNGV come from the germline V gene. CDR3 length equals 16 residues. The CDR3 is CASSRISGSSYNEQFF. The CDR3 DNA follows: TGTGCCAGCAGCCGTATTAGCGGGAGCTCCTACAATGAGCAGTTCTTC.

This sequence joins TRBV19 and TRBJ2-6; 7 nucleotides line up with TRBD1. After removal of 5 bases from V and 2 bases from J, the junction contained 3 bases not matched to a gene. Per germline, CDR1 LNHDA and CDR2 SQIVND (reference sequence). The CDR3 consists of 15 residues. The CDR3 DNA sequence: TGTGCCAGTAGTCACACAGGGGCTGGGGCCAACGTCCTGACTTTC. Its translation: CASSHTGAGANVLTF.

V is TRBV4-3 and J is TRBJ1-2; 11 nucleotides line up with TRBD1. The CDR3 spans 17 residues. CDR1 is LGHNA, CDR2 YSLEER, per germline. V trimming: 6 bases; J trimming: 1 base; junction bases outside the gene matches: 10. CDR3: CASSQTGQGGYNYGYTF. The CDR3 DNA sequence: TGCGCCAGCAGTCAGACGGGACAGGGGGGATATAACTATGGCTACACCTTC.

To note about this clonotype: No DNA is shown, since the ends of the CDR3 on it are uncertain; the CDR3 is the one TCRdb lists. The genes are TRBV7-6 and TRBJ2-7; the table gives TRBD1 as D, unverified against the DNA. Germline V gene sequence: CDR1 SGHVS, CDR2 FNYEAQ. The CDR3 adds up to 21 amino acids, both ends counted. The CDR3 loop reads CASSFYICSARDGDRVYEQYF.

Remarks on this clonotype: Without the conserved terminal phenylalanine or tryptophan, this CDR3 likely stems from a read error. The V gene is TRBV24-1, the J gene TRBJ2-1; 8 bases are a match to TRBD2. CDR1 and CDR2 from the germline V gene are KGHDR and SFDVKD. The CDR3 is 18 residues long. V lost 1 base, J lost 4 bases, and 11 bases stayed unmatched. This CDR3 reads CATSDFRPTAGGYNEQFL. In nucleotides, the CDR3 is TGTGCCACCAGTGATTTCCGCCCGACGGCGGGGGGTTACAATGAGCAGTTCCTC.

A note on this clonotype: Its ends do not fully match the called genes, so a read error is possible. V and J are TRBV7-9 and TRBJ2-7, with a weak D call TRBD2 (6 bases). From germline, CDR1 is SEHNR and CDR2 FQNEAQ (reference sequence). CDR3 size: 13 residues. In DNA, the CDR3 is TGCGCCAGCAGCCCGGGACTGACTAACGAGCGGTACTTC. It specifies CASSPGLTNERYF. Complete variable domain (other parts from reference TRBV7-9 and TRBJ2-7): DTGVSQNPRHKITKRGQNVTFRCDPISEHNRLYWYRQTLGQGPEFLTYFQNEAQLEKSRLLSDRFSAERPKGSFSTLEIQRTEQGDSAMYLCASSPGLTNERYFGPGTRLTVT.

The genes are TRBV19 and TRBJ2-5; possibly TRBD2 for D (5 bases). CDR1 is LNHDA and CDR2 is SQIVND in the germline V gene (reference sequence). This CDR3 contains 15 residues. V was shortened by 3 bases and J by 4 bases, with 15 bases between the two germline ends. CDR3 coding DNA: TGTGCCAGTAGTATCCCGGCAGGAGGAGGAGAGACCCAGTACTTC. Translated, it gives CASSIPAGGGETQYF.

The CDR3 nucleotides are TGTGCCAGCAGCTCGGGAGGGTTTAGCGGGGAGCTGTTTTTT. This codes for CASSSGGFSGELFF. This sequence joins TRBV6-6 and TRBJ2-2; 8 bases are a match to TRBD2. V was pared by 6 bases and J by 7 bases, with 7 bases of the junction left unmatched. Germline CDR1 is MNHNY and CDR2 is SVGAGI (reference sequence). CDR3 size: 14 residues.